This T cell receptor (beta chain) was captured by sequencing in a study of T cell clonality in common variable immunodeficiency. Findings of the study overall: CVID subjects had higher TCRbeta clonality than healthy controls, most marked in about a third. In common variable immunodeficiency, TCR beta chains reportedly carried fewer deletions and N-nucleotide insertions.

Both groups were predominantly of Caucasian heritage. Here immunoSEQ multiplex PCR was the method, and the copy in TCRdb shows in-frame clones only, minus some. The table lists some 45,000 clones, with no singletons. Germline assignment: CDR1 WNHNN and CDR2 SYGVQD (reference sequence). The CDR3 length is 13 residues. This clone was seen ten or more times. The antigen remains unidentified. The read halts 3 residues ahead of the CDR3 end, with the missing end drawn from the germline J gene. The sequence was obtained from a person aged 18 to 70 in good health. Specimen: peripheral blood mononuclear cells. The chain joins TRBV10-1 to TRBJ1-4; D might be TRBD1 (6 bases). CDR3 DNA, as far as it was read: TGCGCCAGCAGTGATGGGGGGGCCAACGTA. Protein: CASSDGGANV. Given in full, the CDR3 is CASSDGGANVLFF.